The rows below give T cell receptor beta chains drawn from one sample of a study of cytomegalovirus exposure and HLA in healthy donors. Measured with immunoSEQ multiplex PCR; TCRdb has only the in-frame clones, and not every one. The table records about 150,000 clones, approximately 70% of them present only once. The sample was PBMCs. These receptors all come from a woman aged 18-35 years in good health and CMV-seronegative. Each CDR3 is given with its conserved first and last residue. A D gene is named only where the DNA matches it firmly. Only some rows state a clone size, as once, few, many or a class for expanded clones.

V gene	clone size	D gene	J gene	CDR3 length	CDR3 DNA	CDR3 protein
TRBV4-3	few	TRBD2	TRBJ2-1	14	TGCGCCAGCAGCCAAGCGAGCGGGAGCTGGGAGCAGTTCTTC	CASSQASGSWEQFF
TRBV6-5	.	TRBD1	TRBJ1-1	14	TGTGCCAGCGAAGGACAGGGGAAGTTCACTGAAGCTTTCTTT	CASEGQGKFTEAFF
TRBV5-4	.	TRBD1	TRBJ1-2	14	TGTGCCAGCAGCTCACAGGGGGCCTTCTATGGCTACATCTTC	CASSSQGAFYGYIF
TRBV10-3	few	TRBD1	TRBJ2-3	15	TGTGCCATCAATATCGGGACAGGGTCGACAGATACGCAGTATTTT	CAINIGTGSTDTQYF
TRBV5-4	few	TRBD1	TRBJ1-1	15	TGTGCCAGCAGCTTCCAGGGACAGGGGGCGTTTGAAGCTTTCTTT	CASSFQGQGAFEAFF
TRBV18	.	.	TRBJ1-4	17	TGTGCCAGCTCACCACAGACAGGAGGTATCGCTAATGAAAAACTGTTTTTT	CASSPQTGGIANEKLFF
TRBV27	.	TRBD2	TRBJ2-1	16	TGTGCCAGCAGTTCCTCGGGACTAGCGGCGATTGATGAGCAGTTCTTC	CASSSSGLAAIDEQFF
TRBV5-6	.	TRBD1	TRBJ2-2	17	TGTGCCAGCAGCGGACTCCCCGGGACAGGGCGAACCGGGGAGCTGTTTTTT	CASSGLPGTGRTGELFF
TRBV18	.	.	TRBJ2-3	14	TGTGCCAGCTCACCAACGGGAGGCACAGATACGCAGTATTTT	CASSPTGGTDTQYF
TRBV9	.	TRBD1	TRBJ1-1	14	TGTGCCAGCAGCGCTGACAGGGGAAACACTGAAGCTTTCTTT	CASSADRGNTEAFF
TRBV9	.	TRBD1	TRBJ1-1	17	TGTGCCAGCAGCCCCCGGACAGGGCTCGCCGGGAACACTGAAGCTTTCTTT	CASSPRTGLAGNTEAFF
TRBV4-1	.	.	TRBJ1-4	15	TGCGCCAGCAGCCACGATAACGCGGCTAATGAAAAACTGTTTTTT	CASSHDNAANEKLFF
TRBV11-3	few	.	TRBJ2-5	14	TGTGCCAGCAGCTTAAGGGGCCACAAAGGGACCCAGTACTTC	CASSLRGHKGTQYF
TRBV19	.	TRBD2	TRBJ2-5	14	TGTGCCAGCCAGACTAGCGGGGGTCCGGAGACCCAGTACTTC	CASQTSGGPETQYF